This is a list of T cell receptor beta chains from one sample in a study of CD8+ T cells in alopecia areata. Clones were read by immunoSEQ multiplex PCR, and TCRdb kept only the in-frame ones, dropping some. The table lists approximately 200,000 clones, approximately 56% of them singletons. Sample: CD4+ T cells sorted from blood, taken at week 4, from a patient treated with tofacitinib. The receptors here all came from a human donor with alopecia areata. The CDR3 runs from the conserved cysteine through the conserved F or W. D genes are given only for firm matches. Clone size appears in some rows only: once, few, many, or a class for an expanded clone.

clone size,J gene,D gene,V gene,CDR3 protein,CDR3 DNA
.,TRBJ2-7,TRBD2,TRBV25-1,CASRTSGRTHEQYF,TGTGCCAGCAGGACTAGCGGGAGGACCCACGAGCAGTACTTC
.,TRBJ2-2,TRBD2,TRBV7-9,CASSLGGSRNTGELFF,TGTGCCAGCAGCCTCGGCGGGAGCCGAAACACCGGGGAGCTGTTTTTT
.,TRBJ2-5,.,TRBV29-1,CSVLKAETQYF,TGCAGCGTTCTCAAAGCGGAGACCCAGTACTTC
.,TRBJ2-7,.,TRBV30,CAGGAFSGSYEQYF,TGTGCCGGAGGGGCCTTCTCTGGATCCTACGAGCAGTACTTC
.,TRBJ2-5,.,TRBV9,CASSATGAQETQYF,TGTGCCAGCAGCGCCACAGGCGCCCAAGAGACCCAGTACTTC
few,TRBJ2-2,.,TRBV29-1,CSATGMYTGELFF,TGCAGCGCTACAGGGATGTACACCGGGGAGCTGTTTTTT
.,TRBJ2-1,TRBD1,TRBV9,CASSVGQGAYNEQFF,TGTGCCAGCAGCGTAGGTCAGGGGGCTTACAATGAGCAGTTCTTC
.,TRBJ1-2,.,TRBV30,CAYNQDYGYTF,TGTGCCTATAACCAGGACTATGGCTACACCTTC
.,TRBJ1-5,.,TRBV27,CASSKQYSNQPQHF,TGTGCCAGCAGTAAGCAGTATAGCAATCAGCCCCAGCATTTT
.,TRBJ2-3,TRBD2,TRBV2,CASSAREGRWDTQYF,TGTGCCAGCAGTGCGCGGGAGGGAAGGTGGGATACGCAGTATTTT
.,TRBJ2-5,.,TRBV23-1,CASSHLCGTQYF,TGCGCCAGCAGTCACCTATGCGGGACCCAGTACTTC
.,TRBJ2-5,.,TRBV29-1,CSAAPLETQYF,TGCAGCGCCGCCCCTCTTGAGACCCAGTACTTC
.,TRBJ2-1,.,TRBV7-9,CAVPPAPYNEQFF,TGTGCCGTCCCACCCGCCCCCTACAATGAGCAGTTCTTC
.,TRBJ2-3,TRBD2,TRBV9,CASSVSSGGTDTQYF,TGTGCCAGCAGCGTTTCTAGCGGGGGCACAGATACGCAGTATTTT
.,TRBJ2-1,.,TRBV9,CASSPGSQPYNEQFF,TGTGCCAGCAGCCCAGGGTCCCAGCCCTACAATGAGCAGTTCTTC
.,TRBJ2-3,.,TRBV29-1,CSVVQLAFTDTQYF,TGCAGCGTTGTTCAACTAGCCTTCACAGATACGCAGTATTTT
few,TRBJ2-2,TRBD1,TRBV11-2,CASSPTGGAVGELFF,TGTGCCAGCAGCCCGACAGGGGGCGCGGTCGGGGAGCTGTTTTTT
.,TRBJ2-1,TRBD2,TRBV4-2,CASSQGSPREGRNEQFF,TGTGCCAGCAGCCAAGGGAGCCCGCGGGAGGGCCGGAATGAGCAGTTCTTC